This T cell receptor (beta chain) was obtained from a study of STAT3 mutations in large granular lymphocyte leukemia. CDR3 size: 16 residues. Germline V CDR1 and CDR2: SQVTM, ANQGSEA. Trimming took 2 bases from V and 4 from J; bases not matched to a gene: 10. Tens of thousands of productive templates were obtained per sample on average. Sequencing was performed with immunoSEQ multiplex PCR; in TCRdb, only in-frame clones are kept and a portion is missing. The repertoire holds fewer than 20,000 clones, about nine tenths seen once, with about 10% in the top ten. About this clone itself: Antigen specificity is unknown.

General study findings and limits: Clonal expansion was inferred from other time points because no sample existed at each clone's first appearance. Differing intervals and regimens complicate linking therapy response to clone burden. Every T-cell large granular lymphocyte leukemia patient had at least one immunodominant TCR beta clonotype. Some patients had persisting codominant clonotypes that could mask small clones.

The chain combines TRBV29-1 with TRBJ2-3, with 9 bases matching TRBD2. The sequenced material came from peripheral blood mononuclear cells. This TCR was sampled from a woman aged 45 to 65 with T-cell large granular lymphocyte leukemia. Some clones in this sample may be carry-over from other donors' samples. The CDR3 is CSVEHLREGLPDTQYF. The CDR3 bases are TGCAGCGTTGAACATTTGCGGGAGGGCCTACCAGATACGCAGTATTTT.